These 7 T cell receptor beta chains were all obtained from the same sample, sequenced in a study of cytomegalovirus exposure and HLA in healthy donors. The PCR made use of 60 Vbeta and 13 Jbeta primers. TCRdb's copy holds only in-frame clones and misses some; the assay was immunoSEQ multiplex PCR. The table records approximately 110,000 clones, about an eighth of them present only once. The sequenced material came from PBMCs. These receptors were collected from a man aged 35 to 55 in good health and CMV-seropositive.

A few counts support this clone. The chain uses TRBV19 and TRBJ2-5; TRBD2 matches at 10 bases. From germline, CDR1 is LNHDA and CDR2 SQIVND (reference sequence). The CDR3 runs 16 residues. The V and J ends lost 5 bases and 0 bases, in that order; junction bases with no gene match: 6. The CDR3 here is CASSSRLAGNQETQYF. DNA of the CDR3: TGTGCCAGTAGTTCCCGACTAGCGGGCAACCAAGAGACCCAGTACTTC. The full variable domain, in which reference TRBV19 and TRBJ2-5 provide the parts outside the CDR3, is DGGITQSPKYLFRKEGQNVTLSCEQNLNHDAMYWYRQDPGQGLRLIYYSQIVNDFQKGDIAEGYSVSREKKESFPLTVTSAQKNPTAFYLCASSSRLAGNQETQYFGPGTRLLVL.

The CDR3 reads CASSLTGSSNQPQHF. The DNA of the CDR3 is TGTGCCAGCAGCCTAACAGGTTCTAGCAATCAGCCCCAGCATTTT. The V call is TRBV7-2, the J call TRBJ1-5; D is perhaps TRBD1 (5 bases). The CDR3 consists of 15 residues. Trimming took 5 bases from V and 0 from J, leaving 11 bases between them. CDR1 SGHTA and CDR2 FQGNSA come from the germline V gene.

This clone was picked up a small number of times. The chain employs TRBV5-1 and TRBJ1-4, with 7 bases aligning to TRBD1. V was pared by 5 bases and J by 6 bases, with 10 bases of the junction left unmatched. The CDR3 totals 15 residues. CDR1 and CDR2 from the germline V gene are SGHRS and YFSETQ. The CDR3 spells CASSRSGGSDEKLFF. CDR3 coding DNA: TGCGCCAGCAGTCGATCAGGGGGTTCAGATGAAAAACTGTTTTTT.

V gene TRBV7-2 combines with J gene TRBJ2-7; a weak D match, TRBD2 (5 bases). Trimming cost V 2 bases and J 0 bases, with 11 bases left between them. The CDR3 consists of 15 residues. Germline V gives CDR1 SGHTA, CDR2 FQGNSA. Written as DNA, the CDR3 is TGTGCCAGCAGCTTAACCAGAGGGAACTCCTACGAGCAGTACTTC. Translated: CASSLTRGNSYEQYF.

This clone was counted between two and nine times. This chain joins TRBV11-2 and TRBJ1-1; D gene ambiguous. The CDR3 contains 14 residues. V lost 1 base to trimming and J lost 1 base, with 7 bases between them. Germline CDR1 reads SGHAT; CDR2 reads FQNNGV. CDR3 nucleotide sequence: TGTGCCAGCAGCTTAGTGGTGGCGAACACTGAAGCTTTCTTT. Encoded protein: CASSLVVANTEAFF.

This clone was seen a handful of times. The chain couples TRBV7-6 to TRBJ2-7; possible D gene TRBD1, 5 bases. CDR1 and CDR2 from the germline V gene are SGHVS and FNYEAQ. Trimming took off 5 bases at V and 2 bases at J, with 19 bases between the two ends. The CDR3 length is 16 residues. The CDR3 DNA is TGTGCCAGCAGCGTCCTCTTTGGGGCCGCGGCCTACGAGCAGTACTTC. Translating it yields CASSVLFGAAAYEQYF.

This clone was counted only a few times. The gene calls are TRBV7-9 and TRBJ1-1, with D unresolved. Germline V lookup: CDR1 SEHNR, CDR2 FQNEAQ (reference sequence). The V and J ends lost 1 base and 3 bases respectively, with 6 bases between them. The CDR3 consists of 13 residues. CDR3 residues: CASSLERDTEAFF. The CDR3 DNA is TGTGCCAGCAGCTTAGAGAGGGACACTGAAGCTTTCTTT.